This T cell receptor (beta chain) was retrieved from a study of regulatory T cells in long-lasting Graves disease. Broader study findings: Favoring TRBV28, TRBJ1-2 and TRBJ2-5 was a feature seen in persistent disease.

The CDR3 runs to 15 residues. The J segment lost 2 bases and the V segment lost 4 bases, leaving 5 bases of the junction unmatched. Germline loops: CDR1 PRHDT, CDR2 FYEKMQ (reference sequence). As to time point: newly diagnosed GD, antithyroid drugs for less than 3 months. PBMC RNA was the source of the TCR library. A remark on this clonotype: What it recognizes is unknown.

Arm-PCR of CDR3 regions and iRepertoire HTBI primers were the basis on which TCR beta libraries were built. From the multiplex PCR reads, TCRdb called clonotypes with MiXCR, one entry per CDR3 protein. The sample includes 560,000 or so distinct CDR3 sequences, roughly a sixth of them seen just once. Separately, the same data were catalogued under a study of T cells in Graves' hyperthyroidism and ophthalmopathy.

The gene calls are TRBV13 and TRBJ1-2, with TRBD1 matching 9 bases. This receptor was taken from a young man with Graves disease. The sequences come from peripheral blood mononuclear cells (PBMCs), collected at new diagnosis, from a patient treated with antithyroid drugs. In DNA form, the CDR3 reads TGTGCCAGCAGCTCCTACGGGACAGGGAACTATGGCTACACCTTC. Residues: CASSSYGTGNYGYTF.